The 15 T cell receptor beta chains below all came from one sample that was sequenced in a study of blood T cell repertoires in COVID-19. Produced via immunoSEQ multiplex PCR; TCRdb's table is partial and in-frame only. The sample shows under 150,000 clones, 75% to 90% of them seen only once. The sample consisted of peripheral blood. These receptors originate from a human donor in a cohort sampled during active COVID-19.

This clone was seen once. This chain connects TRBV7-9 to TRBJ1-1, with 11 positions matching TRBD1. The CDR3 loop spans 15 amino acids. Germline trimming cut 4 bases from V and 6 bases from J; bases unmatched to any gene: 7. Germline values: CDR1 SEHNR, CDR2 FQNEAQ (reference sequence). CDR3 in amino acids: CASSSWTGGIAEAFF. In DNA, the CDR3 is TGTGCCAGCAGCTCGTGGACAGGGGGCATCGCTGAAGCTTTCTTT.

The chain couples TRBV5-5 to TRBJ2-3; D is perhaps TRBD2 (5 bases). Germline-derived CDR1 and CDR2 are SGHKS and YYEKEE (reference sequence). This CDR3 is built from 15 residues. The V end was cut by 5 bases, the J end by 5 bases, with 18 bases between. CDR3 region: CASRFSGLVGDTQYF. CDR3 in DNA: TGTGCCAGCAGATTTTCCGGACTCGTCGGAGATACGCAGTATTTT.

The J gene is TRBJ2-2, the V gene TRBV9, with TRBD1 as a possible D gene (6 bases). The CDR3 is 16 amino acids. Germline CDR1 and CDR2: SGDLS and YYNGEE. Trimming took off 4 bases at V and 9 bases at J, with 22 bases between the two ends. The DNA for the CDR3 is TGTGCCAGCAGCCCCGTGGGGGCAGCTGAGCCCCGGGAGCTGTTTTTT. Protein sequence: CASSPVGAAEPRELFF. Variable domain in full (rest from reference TRBV9 and TRBJ2-2): DSGVTQTPKHLITATGQRVTLRCSPRSGDLSVYWYQQSLDQGLQFLIQYYNGEERAKGNILERFSAQQFPDLHSELNLSSLELGDSALYFCASSPVGAAEPRELFFGEGSRLTVL.

V and J are TRBV5-1 and TRBJ2-7, with 7 bases lining up with TRBD2. The germline gives CDR1 SGHRS, CDR2 YFSETQ. There are 13 residues in the CDR3. J was trimmed by 3 bases and V by 4 bases; bases with no gene match: 4. The CDR3 coding sequence is TGCGCCAGCAGCCCCCCGGGAGGCTACGAGCAGTACTTC. The encoded protein is CASSPPGGYEQYF.

This chain uses TRBV12-3 or TRBV12-4 with TRBJ2-5; D is uncertain. Between the trimmed V and J ends, which lost 5 bases and 2 bases, there was a span of 9 bases. This CDR3 comprises 13 residues. The CDR3 loop reads CASSVQLQETQYF. The DNA for the CDR3 is TGTGCCAGCAGTGTTCAGTTACAAGAGACCCAGTACTTC.

This rearrangement joins TRBV19 to TRBJ1-4; D is possibly TRBD1 (5 bases). This CDR3 is 13 amino acids long. The V gene lost 5 bases and the J gene lost 10 bases, with 14 bases spanning the gap. Germline V gene lookup returns CDR1 LNHDA and CDR2 SQIVND (reference sequence). The CDR3 nucleotides are TGTGCCAGTAGTTGGGCCAGGGATGGAAAACTGTTTTTT. This codes for CASSWARDGKLFF.

In its sample, this clone was seen a few times. The V call is TRBV6-2 or TRBV6-3, the J call TRBJ2-1; D is uncertain. The CDR3 extends over 12 amino acids. Between the trimmed V and J ends, which lost 4 bases and 7 bases, there was a span of 8 bases. Per the germline V gene, CDR1 is MNHEY and CDR2 is SVGEGT. Here the CDR3 DNA reads TGTGCCAGCAGTTGGCGAGCGAATGAGCAGTTCTTC. Translating it yields CASSWRANEQFF.

The CDR3 region is CASSYGTKSNQPQHF. The CDR3 nucleotides read TGTGCCAGCAGCTACGGGACAAAGTCTAATCAGCCCCAGCATTTT. The V and J genes are TRBV11-2 and TRBJ1-5, with D maybe TRBD1 (6 bases). From germline, CDR1 is SGHAT and CDR2 FQNNGV. Trimming removed 4 bases from V and 4 bases from J, with 14 bases in between. CDR3 length equals 15 residues.

The genes are TRBV6-1 and TRBJ1-1; no clear D. The V gene lost 3 bases and the J gene lost 2 bases, with 13 bases spanning the gap. This CDR3 has 15 residues. Germline CDR1 MNHNS, CDR2 SASEGT. CDR3 bases: TGTGCCAGCAGTGATGTCGGACGGGAAAACACTGAAGCTTTCTTT. This translates into CASSDVGRENTEAFF.

The V gene is TRBV9, the J gene TRBJ2-7; the D gene is possibly TRBD2 (5 bases). CDR1 SGDLS and CDR2 YYNGEE come from the germline V gene. Trimming stripped 5 bases from V and 3 bases from J, with 21 bases between. This CDR3 has 16 residues. The CDR3 nucleotides read TGTGCCAGCAGATCTCCGGAAGAGGGAGAAAGCTACGAGCAGTACTTC. It specifies CASRSPEEGESYEQYF.

The chain joins TRBV30 to TRBJ2-7; a weak D match, TRBD1 (6 bases). This CDR3 comprises 12 residues. Trimming took 5 bases from V and 9 from J, leaving 17 bases between them. CDR1 and CDR2 (germline): GTSNPN, SVGIG (reference sequence). In DNA, the CDR3 is TGTGCCTGGGAGCCCGGGACAAAGGGGCAGTACTTC. Amino acids: CAWEPGTKGQYF.

The rearrangement links TRBV25-1 to TRBJ1-1; 11 nucleotides match TRBD1. Germline V lookup: CDR1 MGHDK, CDR2 SYGVNS. The CDR3 is 15 residues long. V was pared by 4 bases and J by 5 bases, with 6 bases of the junction left unmatched. This CDR3 is CASSVADRGRTEAFF. The CDR3 DNA follows: TGTGCCAGCAGTGTAGCGGACAGGGGGCGGACTGAAGCTTTCTTT.

The chain uses TRBV7-2 and TRBJ1-6; D remains unclear. The V gene lost 1 base and the J gene lost 4 bases, with 5 bases spanning the gap. The CDR3 has 14 residues. Germline V gene data show CDR1 as SGHTA and CDR2 as FQGNSA. The CDR3 spells CASSLVRYNSPLHF. The CDR3 DNA is TGTGCCAGCAGCTTAGTTCGGTATAATTCACCCCTCCACTTT.

The chain combines TRBV15 with TRBJ2-3, with D perhaps matching TRBD2 (6 bases). The CDR3 covers 15 residues. Trimming shortened V by 4 bases and J by 4 bases, and 15 bases separated the two germline ends. The germline gives CDR1 LNHNV, CDR2 YYDKDF (reference sequence). For the CDR3, the DNA is TGTGCCACCAGCAAAGGAGGGATTCTAGCAGATACGCAGTATTTT. This translates into CATSKGGILADTQYF. Full variable domain (rest looked up from reference TRBV15 and TRBJ2-3): DAMVIQNPRYQVTQFGKPVTLSCSQTLNHNVMYWYQQKSSQAPKLLFHYYDKDFNNEADTPDNFQSRRPNTSFCFLDIRSPGLGDTAMYLCATSKGGILADTQYFGPGTRLTVL.

This chain links TRBV20-1 with TRBJ1-2; possible D gene TRBD1, 5 bases. Per the germline V gene, CDR1 is DFQATT and CDR2 is SNEGSKA (reference sequence). This CDR3 has 13 residues. Trimming stripped 3 bases from V and 7 bases from J, with 15 bases between. In DNA, the CDR3 is TGCAGTGCTAGTGGGCCAGGGAAAAGTGGCTACACCTTC. It yields the protein CSASGPGKSGYTF.